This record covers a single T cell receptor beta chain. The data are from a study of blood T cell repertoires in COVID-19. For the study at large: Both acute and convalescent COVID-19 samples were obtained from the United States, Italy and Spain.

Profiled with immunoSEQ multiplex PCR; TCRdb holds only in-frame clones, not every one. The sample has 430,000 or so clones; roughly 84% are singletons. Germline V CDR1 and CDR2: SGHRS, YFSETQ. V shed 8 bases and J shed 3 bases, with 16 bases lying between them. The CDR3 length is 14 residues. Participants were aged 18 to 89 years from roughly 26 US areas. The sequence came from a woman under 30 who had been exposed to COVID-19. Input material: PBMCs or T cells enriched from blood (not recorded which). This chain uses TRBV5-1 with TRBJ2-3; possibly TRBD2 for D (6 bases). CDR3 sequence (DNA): TGCGCCAGTCAGAGGGACGGGGGTACAGATACGCAGTATTTT. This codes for CASQRDGGTDTQYF.